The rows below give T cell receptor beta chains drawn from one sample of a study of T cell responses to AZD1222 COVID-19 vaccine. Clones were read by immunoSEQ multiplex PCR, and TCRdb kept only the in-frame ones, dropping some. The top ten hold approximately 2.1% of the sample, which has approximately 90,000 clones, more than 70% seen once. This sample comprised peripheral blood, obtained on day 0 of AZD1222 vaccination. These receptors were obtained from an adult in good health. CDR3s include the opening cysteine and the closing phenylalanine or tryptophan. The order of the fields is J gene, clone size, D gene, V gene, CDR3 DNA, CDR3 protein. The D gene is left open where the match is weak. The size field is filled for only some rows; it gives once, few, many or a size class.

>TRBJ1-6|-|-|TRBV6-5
TGTGCCAGCAGTCAGACTGGCCCTCTAGGTTCACCCCTCCACTTT
CASSQTGPLGSPLHF
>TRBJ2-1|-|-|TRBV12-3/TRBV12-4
TGTGCCACCAGGGACCCGTGGGGCGATGAGCAGTTCTTC
CATRDPWGDEQFF
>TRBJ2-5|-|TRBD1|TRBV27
TGTGCCAGCAGTTCCCGGACAGGCCTTCGAAAGCAAGAGACCCAGTACTTC
CASSSRTGLRKQETQYF
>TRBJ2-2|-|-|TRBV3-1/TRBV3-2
TGTGCCAGCAGTGTCTATCGGACATCGAACACCGGGGAGCTGTTTTTT
CASSVYRTSNTGELFF
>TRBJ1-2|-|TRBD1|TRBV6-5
TGTGCCAGCAGCAAAGGACAGGGTCTTGGCTACACCTTC
CASSKGQGLGYTF
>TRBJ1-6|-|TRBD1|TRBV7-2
TGTGCCAGCAGCTGGCAGGGGGCTTCACCCCTCCACTTT
CASSWQGASPLHF
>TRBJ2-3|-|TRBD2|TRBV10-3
TGTGCCATCAGTGAGTCGGGGGGAGGGCCCACAGATACGCAGTATTTT
CAISESGGGPTDTQYF
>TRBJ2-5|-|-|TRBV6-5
TGTGCCAGCAAAACCCAGGCGGGGGAGACCCAGTACTTC
CASKTQAGETQYF
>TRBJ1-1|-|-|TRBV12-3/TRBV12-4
TGTGCCAGCAGCATACAGGGAGGCACTGAAGCTTTCTTT
CASSIQGGTEAFF
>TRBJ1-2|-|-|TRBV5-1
TGCGCCAGCAGCTTTGAGGGACCGAGTAACTATGGCTACACCTTC
CASSFEGPSNYGYTF
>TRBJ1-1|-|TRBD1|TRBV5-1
TGCGCCAGCAGCGCGGGACAGGGGATGAACACTGAAGCTTTCTTT
CASSAGQGMNTEAFF
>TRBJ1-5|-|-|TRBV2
TGTGCCAGCAGTGGGCGGGGGGCCAATCAGCCCCAGCATTTT
CASSGRGANQPQHF
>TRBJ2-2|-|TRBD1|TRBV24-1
TGTGCCACCAGTGGTACCGGGACAGGGACTACAACCGGGGAGCTGTTTTTT
CATSGTGTGTTTGELFF
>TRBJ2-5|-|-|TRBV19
TGTGCCAGTAGTGGGGGTTTGGAGACCCAGTACTTC
CASSGGLETQYF
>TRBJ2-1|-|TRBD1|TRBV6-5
TGTGCCAGCAGAAGCCAGGGGGCTACCTACAATGAGCAGTTCTTC
CASRSQGATYNEQFF
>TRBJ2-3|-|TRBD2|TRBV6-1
TGTGCCAGCAGTGAAACCCCACCGGGGGGGCGAGATACGCAGTATTTT
CASSETPPGGRDTQYF
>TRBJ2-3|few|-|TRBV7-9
TGTGCCAGCAGCCGACGGGGAGATACGCAGTATTTT
CASSRRGDTQYF
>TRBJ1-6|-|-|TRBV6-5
TGTGCCAGCAGTTACCGGGAGGGAGGGGCCCCCCTCCACTTT
CASSYREGGAPLHF
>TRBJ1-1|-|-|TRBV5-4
TGTGCCAGCAGCTTGGTTTCTGGGTACACTGAAGCTTTCTTT
CASSLVSGYTEAFF
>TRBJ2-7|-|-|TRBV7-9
TGTGCCAGCAGCTTAGTAGGGGGGACTACCTACGAGCAGTACTTC
CASSLVGGTTYEQYF
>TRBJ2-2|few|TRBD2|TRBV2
TGTGCCAGCAGTGATAGCGGGAGGGCCGCCGGGGAGCTGTTTTTT
CASSDSGRAAGELFF
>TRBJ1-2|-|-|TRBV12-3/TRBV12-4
TGTGCCAGCAGTTTGGGTCAGGGCGGCTACACCTTC
CASSLGQGGYTF
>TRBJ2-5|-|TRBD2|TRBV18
TGTGCCAGCTCAGCGGGGGGGCCAGAGACCCAGTACTTC
CASSAGGPETQYF
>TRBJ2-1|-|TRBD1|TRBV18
TGTGCCAGCTCACCGGGACAGGGGAGGAATGAGCAGTTCTTC
CASSPGQGRNEQFF
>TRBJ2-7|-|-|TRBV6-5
TGTGCCAGCAAAAGGGGCGGGACAGCGTCCTACGAGCAGTACTTC
CASKRGGTASYEQYF
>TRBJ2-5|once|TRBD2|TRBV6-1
TGTGCCAGCAGTGAACAGACTAGCGGGCCACAAGAGACCCAGTACTTC
CASSEQTSGPQETQYF
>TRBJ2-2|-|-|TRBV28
TGTGCCAGCAGTTCTATGACAGCTAACACCGGGGAGCTGTTTTTT
CASSSMTANTGELFF